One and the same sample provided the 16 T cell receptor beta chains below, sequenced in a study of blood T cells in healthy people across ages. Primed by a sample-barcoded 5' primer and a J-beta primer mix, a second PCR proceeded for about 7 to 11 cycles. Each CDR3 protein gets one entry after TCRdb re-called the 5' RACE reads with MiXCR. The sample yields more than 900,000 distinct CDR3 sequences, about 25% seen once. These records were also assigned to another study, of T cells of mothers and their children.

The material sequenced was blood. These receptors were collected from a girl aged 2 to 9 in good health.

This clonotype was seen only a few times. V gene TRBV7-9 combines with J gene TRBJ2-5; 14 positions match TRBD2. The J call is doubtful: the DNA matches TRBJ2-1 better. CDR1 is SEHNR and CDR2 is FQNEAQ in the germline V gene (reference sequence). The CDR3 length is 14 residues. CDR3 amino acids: CASSLGTSGGEQFF. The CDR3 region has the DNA TGTGCCAGCAGCTTGGGGACTAGCGGGGGAGAGCAGTTCTTC.

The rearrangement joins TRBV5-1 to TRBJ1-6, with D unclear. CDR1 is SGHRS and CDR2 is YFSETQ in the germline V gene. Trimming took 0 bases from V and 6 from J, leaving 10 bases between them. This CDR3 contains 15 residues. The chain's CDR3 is CASSLVEDGNSPLHF. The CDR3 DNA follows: TGCGCCAGCAGCTTGGTCGAGGATGGTAATTCACCCCTCCACTTT. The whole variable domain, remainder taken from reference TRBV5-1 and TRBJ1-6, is KAGVTQTPRYLIKTRGQQVTLSCSPISGHRSVSWYQQTPGQGLQFLFEYFSETQRNKGNFPGRFSGRQFSNSRSEMNVSTLELGDSALYLCASSLVEDGNSPLHFGNGTRLTVT.

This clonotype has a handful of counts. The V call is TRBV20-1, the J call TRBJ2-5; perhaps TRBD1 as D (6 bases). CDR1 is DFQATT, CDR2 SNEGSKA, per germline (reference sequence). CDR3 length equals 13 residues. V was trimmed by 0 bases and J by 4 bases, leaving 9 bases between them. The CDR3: CSAREGTIETQYF. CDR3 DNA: TGCAGTGCTAGAGAAGGGACAATAGAGACCCAGTACTTC.

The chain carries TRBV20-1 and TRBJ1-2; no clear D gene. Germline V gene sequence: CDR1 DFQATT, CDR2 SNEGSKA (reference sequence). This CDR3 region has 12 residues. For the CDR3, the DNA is TGCAGCGTTGTTCTGTCTAACTATGGCTACACCTTC. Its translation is CSVVLSNYGYTF.

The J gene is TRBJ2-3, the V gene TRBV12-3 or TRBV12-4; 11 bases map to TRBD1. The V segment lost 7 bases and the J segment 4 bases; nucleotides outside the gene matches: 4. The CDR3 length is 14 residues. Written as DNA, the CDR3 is TGTGCCAGCATTCCGGGACAGGGGGCAGATACGCAGTATTTT. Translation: CASIPGQGADTQYF.

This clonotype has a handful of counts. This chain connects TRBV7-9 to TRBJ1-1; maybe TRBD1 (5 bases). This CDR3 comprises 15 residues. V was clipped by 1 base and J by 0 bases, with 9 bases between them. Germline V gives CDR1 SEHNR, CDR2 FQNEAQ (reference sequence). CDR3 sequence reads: CASSLVRTLNTEAFF. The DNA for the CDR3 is TGTGCCAGCAGCTTAGTAAGGACACTGAACACTGAAGCTTTCTTT. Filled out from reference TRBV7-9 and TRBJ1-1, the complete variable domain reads DTGVSQNPRHKITKRGQNVTFRCDPISEHNRLYWYRQTLGQGPEFLTYFQNEAQLEKSRLLSDRFSAERPKGSFSTLEIQRTEQGDSAMYLCASSLVRTLNTEAFFGQGTRLTVV.

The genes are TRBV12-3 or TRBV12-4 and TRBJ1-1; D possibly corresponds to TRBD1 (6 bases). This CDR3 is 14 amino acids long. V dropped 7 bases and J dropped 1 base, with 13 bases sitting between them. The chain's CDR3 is CASIRQGWNTEAFF. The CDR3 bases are TGTGCCAGCATCCGCCAGGGGTGGAACACTGAAGCTTTCTTT.

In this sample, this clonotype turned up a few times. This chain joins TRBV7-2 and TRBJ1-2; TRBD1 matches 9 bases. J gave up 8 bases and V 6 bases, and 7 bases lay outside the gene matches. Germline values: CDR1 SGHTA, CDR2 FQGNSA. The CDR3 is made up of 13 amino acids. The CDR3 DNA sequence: TGTGCCAGCAGAGGACAGGGGAGGGAAGGCTACACCTTC. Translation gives CASRGQGREGYTF.

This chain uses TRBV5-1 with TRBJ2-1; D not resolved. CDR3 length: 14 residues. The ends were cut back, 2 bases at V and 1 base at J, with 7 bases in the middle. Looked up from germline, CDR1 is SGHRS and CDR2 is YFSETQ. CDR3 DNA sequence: TGCGCCAGCAGCTTAGAAATTTCCTACAATGAGCAGTTCTTC. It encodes CASSLEISYNEQFF.

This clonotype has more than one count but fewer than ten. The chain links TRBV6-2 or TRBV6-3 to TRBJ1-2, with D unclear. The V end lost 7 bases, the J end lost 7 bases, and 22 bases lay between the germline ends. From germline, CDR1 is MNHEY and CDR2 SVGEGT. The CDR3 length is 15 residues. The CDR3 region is CASNEGGLGYFGYTF. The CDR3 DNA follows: TGTGCCAGCAACGAAGGAGGTCTGGGGTATTTTGGCTACACCTTC.

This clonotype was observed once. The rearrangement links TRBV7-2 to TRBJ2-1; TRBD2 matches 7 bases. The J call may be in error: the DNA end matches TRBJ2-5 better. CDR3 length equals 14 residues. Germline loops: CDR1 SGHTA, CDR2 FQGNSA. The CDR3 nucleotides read TGTGCCAGCGGCTGGGGGGGAGGGACAGAGACCCAGTACTTC. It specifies CASGWGGGTETQYF.

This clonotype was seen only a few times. This CDR3 reads CASIKEGTGELFF. DNA of the CDR3: TGTGCCAGCATCAAGGAAGGGACCGGGGAGCTGTTTTTT. This chain links TRBV6-1 with TRBJ2-2; unclear D gene. Per the germline V gene, CDR1 is MNHNS and CDR2 is SASEGT. The CDR3 length is 13 residues. Trimming took 7 bases from V and 5 from J, leaving 11 bases between them.

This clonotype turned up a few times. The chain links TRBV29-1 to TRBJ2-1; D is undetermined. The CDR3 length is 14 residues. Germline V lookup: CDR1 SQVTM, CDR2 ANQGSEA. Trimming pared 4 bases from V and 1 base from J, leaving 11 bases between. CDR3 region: CSVVRSLSYNEQFF. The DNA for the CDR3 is TGCAGCGTTGTTAGGTCACTATCCTACAATGAGCAGTTCTTC.

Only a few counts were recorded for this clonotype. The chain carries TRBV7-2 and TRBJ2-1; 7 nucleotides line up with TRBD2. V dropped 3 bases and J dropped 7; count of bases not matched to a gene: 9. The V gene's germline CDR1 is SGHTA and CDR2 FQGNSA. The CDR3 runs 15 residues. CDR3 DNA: TGTGCCAGCAGCTTGGAACCGGGAGGCGGGAATGAGCAGTTCTTC. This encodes CASSLEPGGGNEQFF. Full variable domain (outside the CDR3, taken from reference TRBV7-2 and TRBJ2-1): GAGVSQSPSNKVTEKGKDVELRCDPISGHTALYWYRQSLGQGLEFLIYFQGNSAPDKSGLPSDRFSAERTGGSVSTLTIQRTQQEDSAVYLCASSLEPGGGNEQFFGPGTRLTVL.

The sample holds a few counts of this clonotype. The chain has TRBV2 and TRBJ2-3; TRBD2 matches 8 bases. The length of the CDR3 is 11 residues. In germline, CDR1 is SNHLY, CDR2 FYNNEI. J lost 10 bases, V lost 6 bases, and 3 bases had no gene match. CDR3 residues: CASRVLAAQYF. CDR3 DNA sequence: TGTGCCAGCAGGGTACTAGCGGCGCAGTATTTT.

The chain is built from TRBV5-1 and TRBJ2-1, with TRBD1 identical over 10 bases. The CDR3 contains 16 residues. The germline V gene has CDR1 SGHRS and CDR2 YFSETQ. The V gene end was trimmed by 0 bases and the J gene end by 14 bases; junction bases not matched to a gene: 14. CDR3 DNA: TGCGCCAGCAGCTTGGCCCCGGGACAGGGGAGGAGAGGGGAGTTCTTC. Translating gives CASSLAPGQGRRGEFF.